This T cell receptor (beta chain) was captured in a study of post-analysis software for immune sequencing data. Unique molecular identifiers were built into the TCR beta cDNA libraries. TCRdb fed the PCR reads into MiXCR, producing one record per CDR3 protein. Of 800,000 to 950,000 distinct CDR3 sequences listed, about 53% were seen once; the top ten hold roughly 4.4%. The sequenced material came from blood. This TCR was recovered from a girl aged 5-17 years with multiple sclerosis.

The CDR3 nucleotides read TGCAGTGCCTCATGGGCGGGCGGCCTACCTAGCACAGATACGCAGTATTTT. Its protein is CSASWAGGLPSTDTQYF. The chain recombines TRBV20-1 with TRBJ2-3, with a possible D match to TRBD2 (5 bases). The V end lost 6 bases, the J end lost 0 bases, and 22 bases lay between the germline ends. The CDR3 length is 17 residues. Germline V lookup: CDR1 DFQATT, CDR2 SNEGSKA (reference sequence).